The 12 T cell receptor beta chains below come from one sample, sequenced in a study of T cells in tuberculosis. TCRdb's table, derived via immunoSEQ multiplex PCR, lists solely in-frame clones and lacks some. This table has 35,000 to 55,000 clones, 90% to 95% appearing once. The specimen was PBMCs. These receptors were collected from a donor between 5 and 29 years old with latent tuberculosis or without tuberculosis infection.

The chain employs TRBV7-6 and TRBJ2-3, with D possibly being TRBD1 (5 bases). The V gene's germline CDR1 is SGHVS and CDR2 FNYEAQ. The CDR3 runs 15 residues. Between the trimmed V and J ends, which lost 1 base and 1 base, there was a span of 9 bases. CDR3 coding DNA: TGTGCCAGCAGCTTAGAGGAGACAGGCACAGATACGCAGTATTTT. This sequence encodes CASSLEETGTDTQYF.

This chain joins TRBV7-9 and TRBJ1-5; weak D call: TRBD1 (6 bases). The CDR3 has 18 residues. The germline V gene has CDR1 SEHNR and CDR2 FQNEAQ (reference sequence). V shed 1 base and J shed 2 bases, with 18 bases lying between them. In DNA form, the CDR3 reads TGTGCCAGCAGCTTAGGGGCAGAACAGGGTGGGGGCAATCAGCCCCAGCATTTT. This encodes CASSLGAEQGGGNQPQHF.

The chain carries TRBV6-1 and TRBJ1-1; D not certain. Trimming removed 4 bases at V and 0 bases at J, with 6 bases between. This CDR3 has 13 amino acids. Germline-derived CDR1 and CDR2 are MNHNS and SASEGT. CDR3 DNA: TGTGCCAGCAGTGGTACAGTGAACACTGAAGCTTTCTTT. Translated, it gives CASSGTVNTEAFF.

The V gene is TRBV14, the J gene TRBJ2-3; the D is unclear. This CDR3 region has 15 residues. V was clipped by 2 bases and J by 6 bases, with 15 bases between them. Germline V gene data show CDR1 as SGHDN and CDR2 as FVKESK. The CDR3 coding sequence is TGTGCCAGCAGCCAACTCGGTGGGCGTCTGGATACGCAGTATTTT. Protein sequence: CASSQLGGRLDTQYF.

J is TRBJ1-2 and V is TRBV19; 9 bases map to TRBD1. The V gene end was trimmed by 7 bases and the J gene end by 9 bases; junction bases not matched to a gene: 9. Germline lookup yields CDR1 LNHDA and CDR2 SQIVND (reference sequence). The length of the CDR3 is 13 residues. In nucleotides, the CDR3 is TGTGCCAGTATGCCGGACAGGGGAGGAAGCTACACCTTC. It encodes CASMPDRGGSYTF.

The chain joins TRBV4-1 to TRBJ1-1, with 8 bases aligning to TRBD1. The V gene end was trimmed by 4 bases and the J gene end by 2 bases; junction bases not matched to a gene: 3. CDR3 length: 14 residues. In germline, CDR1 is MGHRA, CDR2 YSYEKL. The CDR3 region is CASSPGQANTEAFF. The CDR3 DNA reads TGCGCCAGCAGCCCGGGACAGGCCAACACTGAAGCTTTCTTT.

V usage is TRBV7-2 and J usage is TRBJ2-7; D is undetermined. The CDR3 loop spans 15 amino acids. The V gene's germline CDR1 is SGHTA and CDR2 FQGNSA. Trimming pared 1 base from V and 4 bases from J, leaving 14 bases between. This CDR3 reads CASSLGFAESYEQYF. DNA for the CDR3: TGTGCCAGCAGCTTAGGATTCGCGGAGAGTTACGAGCAGTACTTC.

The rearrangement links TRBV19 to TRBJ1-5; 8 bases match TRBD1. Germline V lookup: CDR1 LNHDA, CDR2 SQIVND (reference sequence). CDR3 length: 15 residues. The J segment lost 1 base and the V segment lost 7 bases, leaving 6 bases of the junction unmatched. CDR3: CASKPGGPSNQPQHF. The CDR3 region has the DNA TGTGCCAGTAAACCAGGGGGCCCGAGCAATCAGCCCCAGCATTTT.

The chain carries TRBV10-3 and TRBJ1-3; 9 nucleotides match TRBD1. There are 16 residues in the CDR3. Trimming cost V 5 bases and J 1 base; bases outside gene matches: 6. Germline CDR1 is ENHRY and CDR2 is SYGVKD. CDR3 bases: TGTGCCATCAGTAGGACAGGGGACAGGTCTGGAAACACCATATATTTT. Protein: CAISRTGDRSGNTIYF.

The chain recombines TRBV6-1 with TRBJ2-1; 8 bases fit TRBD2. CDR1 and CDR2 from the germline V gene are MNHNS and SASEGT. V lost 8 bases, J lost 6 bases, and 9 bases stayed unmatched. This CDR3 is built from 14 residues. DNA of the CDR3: TGTGCCAGCTTCCCGGGACTAGGGTTCAATGAGCAGTTCTTC. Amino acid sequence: CASFPGLGFNEQFF.

The CDR3 DNA reads TGTGCCATCAGTGAGTCGGACAGGGAGGGGGATACGCAGTATTTT. It codes for CAISESDREGDTQYF. The chain is built from TRBV10-3 and TRBJ2-3; D is possibly TRBD1 (8 bases). Germline CDR1 ENHRY, CDR2 SYGVKD. V was shortened by 0 bases and J by 6 bases, with 13 bases between the two germline ends. The CDR3 is 15 residues long.

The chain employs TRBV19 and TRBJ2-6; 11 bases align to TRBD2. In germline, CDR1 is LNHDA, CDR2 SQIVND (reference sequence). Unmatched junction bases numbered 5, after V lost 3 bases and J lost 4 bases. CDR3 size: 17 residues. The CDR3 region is CASSMGLAEAGANVLTF. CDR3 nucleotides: TGTGCCAGTAGTATGGGACTAGCGGAAGCGGGGGCCAACGTCCTGACTTTC.